Listed here are 2 T cell receptor beta chains from one sample, sequenced in a study of blood T cell repertoires in COVID-19. Using immunoSEQ multiplex PCR, the repertoire was profiled, and TCRdb retains in-frame clones only, with some absent. The sample carries some 130,000 clones, over 80% recorded once. Material: PBMCs or T cells enriched from blood (not recorded which). The receptors derive from a man aged 25 to 40 who had recovered from COVID-19.

This clone was counted a few times. This sequence joins TRBV7-9 and TRBJ2-7; 7 bases map to TRBD1. Trimming took 5 bases from V and 3 from J; bases not matched to a gene: 13. In germline, CDR1 is SEHNR, CDR2 FQNEAQ (reference sequence). The CDR3 has 16 amino acids. The CDR3 DNA reads as TGTGCCAGCAGCCCCAGGGGGACCCGATTAGTCTACGAGCAGTACGTC. Amino acids: CASSPRGTRLVYEQYV.

J is TRBJ2-7 and V is TRBV6-5; D call uncertain. CDR1 MNHEY and CDR2 SVGAGI come from the germline V gene. The CDR3 loop spans 13 amino acids. Between the trimmed V and J ends, which lost 2 bases and 1 base, there was a span of 6 bases. CDR3 sequence reads: CASSYAASYEQYF. DNA of the CDR3: TGTGCCAGCAGTTACGCTGCGTCCTACGAGCAGTACTTC.